Listed below are T cell receptor beta chains from one sample, sequenced in a study of cytomegalovirus exposure and HLA in healthy donors. The repertoire was sequenced with immunoSEQ multiplex PCR; TCRdb's copy has only in-frame clones and lacks some. The sample includes around 140,000 clones, more than 70% seen only once; the top ten take approximately 0.94%. Sequencing was carried out using PBMCs. The source of these receptors is a woman aged 55-69 years in good health and CMV-seronegative. Each CDR3 is given without its conserved first and last residue. Part of the rows lack a size; the others show once, few, many or a class for expanded clones.

>TRBJ2-4|NA|TRBV2
ASTGTGVAKNIQY
>TRBJ2-3|NA|TRBV5-1
ASTGLAGDADTQY
>TRBJ2-5|NA|TRBV7-3
ASSLGTSRPETQY
>TRBJ2-1|NA|TRBV29-1
SVGARGGNEQF
>TRBJ2-7|NA|TRBV28
ASSLKRASGSYEQY
>TRBJ2-3|once|TRBV14
ASSRQGLRTDTQY
>TRBJ1-1|NA|TRBV27
ASSLFRGNTEAF
>TRBJ2-7|NA|TRBV6-6
ASRETGAKQY
>TRBJ2-2|NA|TRBV5-1
ASSGVAGLNTGELF
>TRBJ2-2|once|TRBV7-9
ASSLAGGGHTGELF
>TRBJ2-2|NA|TRBV5-4
ASSLGGGSITGELF
>TRBJ2-3|NA|TRBV2
ASRPSGSGGDTQY
>TRBJ2-7|NA|TRBV19
ASSVGLADSYEQY
>NA|NA|TRBV28
ASRPALAGAYEQY
>TRBJ2-3|few|TRBV5-1
ASSAGTSGGLSTDTQY
>TRBJ2-7|NA|TRBV10-3
AISRDSAYEQY
>TRBJ2-7|NA|TRBV7-9
ASMLGQGLYEQY